A selection of T cell receptor beta chains follows, all from one sample in a study of Ad26.COV2.S vaccination and SARS-CoV-2 variants. Data came from immunoSEQ multiplex PCR; TCRdb stores just in-frame clones and leaves some out. The sample yields 410,000 or so clones, 92% seen once. The sample in question was peripheral blood, obtained in a trial of Ad26.COV2.S vaccine versus placebo. The receptors shown here come from a person between 18 and 65 years old who received the Ad26.COV2.S COVID-19 vaccine or a placebo. CDR3s leave out the opening cysteine and the closing phenylalanine or tryptophan.

v_gene: TRBV6-6
j_gene: TRBJ2-2
CDR3aa: ASSPRTSGVYTGELF

v_gene: TRBV4-3
j_gene: TRBJ1-4
CDR3aa: ASSQFEGRGRSVEKLF

v_gene: TRBV7-2
j_gene: TRBJ2-7
CDR3aa: ASSLGRPGQGYEQY

v_gene: TRBV30
j_gene: TRBJ2-7
CDR3aa: AWTVGQGVYEQY

v_gene: TRBV10-2
j_gene: TRBJ2-3
CDR3aa: ASKGGGFLTDTQY

v_gene: TRBV6-6
j_gene: TRBJ2-7
CDR3aa: ASSRYIGSPSSYEQY

v_gene: TRBV4-3
j_gene: TRBJ2-1
CDR3aa: ASSQEGHRGNNEQF

v_gene: TRBV19
j_gene: TRBJ1-3
CDR3aa: ASSIGSRSATTGNTIY

v_gene: TRBV19
j_gene: TRBJ2-2
CDR3aa: ASGRTGRATTGELF

v_gene: TRBV12-3/TRBV12-4
j_gene: TRBJ1-6
CDR3aa: ASRRLGSPLH

v_gene: TRBV24-1
j_gene: TRBJ2-2
CDR3aa: ATSDFWGTGELF

v_gene: TRBV19
j_gene: TRBJ2-7
CDR3aa: ASSIQAHSYEQY

v_gene: TRBV5-1
j_gene: TRBJ2-5
CDR3aa: ASSPGGGVQETQY

v_gene: TRBV5-5
j_gene: TRBJ1-3
CDR3aa: ASGQVTGNTIY

v_gene: TRBV5-3
j_gene: TRBJ1-6
CDR3aa: ARSLALGTLQNSPLH

v_gene: TRBV3-1/TRBV3-2
j_gene: TRBJ2-7
CDR3aa: ASSQDIGAETSYEQY

v_gene: TRBV3-1/TRBV3-2
j_gene: TRBJ2-1
CDR3aa: ASSPSGDNEQF

v_gene: TRBV9
j_gene: TRBJ2-1
CDR3aa: ASSVDQGLGTSSENEQF

v_gene: TRBV19
j_gene: TRBJ2-2
CDR3aa: ASRRASGGAIGELF

v_gene: TRBV18
j_gene: TRBJ1-2
CDR3aa: ASSPLREDGYT

v_gene: TRBV7-2
j_gene: TRBJ2-3
CDR3aa: ASRETGSTDTQY

v_gene: TRBV7-8
j_gene: TRBJ2-7
CDR3aa: ASSSGTSGGPYEQY

v_gene: TRBV6-2/TRBV6-3
j_gene: TRBJ2-1
CDR3aa: ASSPIFSTGLADNEQF

v_gene: TRBV13
j_gene: TRBJ2-5
CDR3aa: ASSLRRGGETQY

v_gene: TRBV9
j_gene: TRBJ2-5
CDR3aa: ASSVGLAGGETQY

v_gene: TRBV4-3
j_gene: TRBJ2-7
CDR3aa: ASSQDFLAGLYEQY

v_gene: TRBV28
j_gene: TRBJ1-1
CDR3aa: ASSLSSGRGTEAF

v_gene: TRBV6-2/TRBV6-3
j_gene: TRBJ2-3
CDR3aa: ASSYPPAAGGPWGTDTQY

v_gene: TRBV3-1/TRBV3-2
j_gene: TRBJ2-3
CDR3aa: ASSQVSRGTGGLFRTDTQY

v_gene: TRBV7-2
j_gene: TRBJ1-5
CDR3aa: ASSSGQGAIQPQH

v_gene: TRBV24-1
j_gene: TRBJ2-3
CDR3aa: ATSDFGDRTDTQY

v_gene: TRBV7-2
j_gene: TRBJ1-6
CDR3aa: ASSTRTGISNSPLH

v_gene: TRBV3-1/TRBV3-2
j_gene: TRBJ2-5
CDR3aa: ASSQVARAETQY

v_gene: TRBV7-9
j_gene: TRBJ1-2
CDR3aa: ASSTLDRTLSVYT

v_gene: TRBV6-2/TRBV6-3
j_gene: TRBJ2-5
CDR3aa: ASSYRQGSVETQY

v_gene: TRBV5-1
j_gene: TRBJ1-2
CDR3aa: ASSGVSGASGYT

v_gene: TRBV29-1
j_gene: TRBJ2-2
CDR3aa: SVVGLTGELF

v_gene: TRBV4-3
j_gene: TRBJ2-7
CDR3aa: ASSQDSSGGSSYEQY

v_gene: TRBV25-1
j_gene: TRBJ1-1
CDR3aa: ASKGNTEAF

v_gene: TRBV20-1
j_gene: TRBJ1-2
CDR3aa: SASDTGKYGYT

v_gene: TRBV4-1
j_gene: TRBJ2-1
CDR3aa: ASSQDFPINNEQF

v_gene: TRBV24-1
j_gene: TRBJ2-7
CDR3aa: ATSEGLAYEQY

v_gene: TRBV12-3/TRBV12-4
j_gene: TRBJ2-3
CDR3aa: ASSKAGDTQY

v_gene: TRBV5-6
j_gene: TRBJ2-1
CDR3aa: ASSFSPRVGSYNEQF

v_gene: TRBV11-3
j_gene: TRBJ1-2
CDR3aa: ASSQSGDGYT

v_gene: TRBV4-3
j_gene: TRBJ1-2
CDR3aa: ASSQGMSGSRWSYT

v_gene: TRBV30
j_gene: TRBJ1-4
CDR3aa: AWSPGRGGEKLF

v_gene: TRBV3-1/TRBV3-2
j_gene: TRBJ1-6
CDR3aa: ASAREDGLSPLH

v_gene: TRBV4-3
j_gene: TRBJ2-1
CDR3aa: ASSQETGYNEQF

v_gene: TRBV5-1
j_gene: TRBJ2-5
CDR3aa: ASSFSAGQETQY

v_gene: TRBV24-1
j_gene: TRBJ2-5
CDR3aa: ATSDFRGGEETQY

v_gene: TRBV6-5
j_gene: TRBJ1-1
CDR3aa: ASNLGRRTEAF

v_gene: TRBV7-2
j_gene: TRBJ2-7
CDR3aa: ASSLWGGHQSSYEQY

v_gene: TRBV19
j_gene: TRBJ1-3
CDR3aa: ASSLTGIRDTIY

v_gene: TRBV6-2/TRBV6-3
j_gene: TRBJ1-5
CDR3aa: ASSYHVDQPQH

v_gene: TRBV7-9
j_gene: TRBJ1-2
CDR3aa: ASSPVGVNYGYT

v_gene: TRBV18
j_gene: TRBJ2-3
CDR3aa: ASSPKLAGTDTQY

v_gene: TRBV9
j_gene: TRBJ2-3
CDR3aa: ASSVPEKGYYSTDTQY

v_gene: TRBV21-1
j_gene: TRBJ1-6
CDR3aa: ASSKRMGRPSYNSPLH